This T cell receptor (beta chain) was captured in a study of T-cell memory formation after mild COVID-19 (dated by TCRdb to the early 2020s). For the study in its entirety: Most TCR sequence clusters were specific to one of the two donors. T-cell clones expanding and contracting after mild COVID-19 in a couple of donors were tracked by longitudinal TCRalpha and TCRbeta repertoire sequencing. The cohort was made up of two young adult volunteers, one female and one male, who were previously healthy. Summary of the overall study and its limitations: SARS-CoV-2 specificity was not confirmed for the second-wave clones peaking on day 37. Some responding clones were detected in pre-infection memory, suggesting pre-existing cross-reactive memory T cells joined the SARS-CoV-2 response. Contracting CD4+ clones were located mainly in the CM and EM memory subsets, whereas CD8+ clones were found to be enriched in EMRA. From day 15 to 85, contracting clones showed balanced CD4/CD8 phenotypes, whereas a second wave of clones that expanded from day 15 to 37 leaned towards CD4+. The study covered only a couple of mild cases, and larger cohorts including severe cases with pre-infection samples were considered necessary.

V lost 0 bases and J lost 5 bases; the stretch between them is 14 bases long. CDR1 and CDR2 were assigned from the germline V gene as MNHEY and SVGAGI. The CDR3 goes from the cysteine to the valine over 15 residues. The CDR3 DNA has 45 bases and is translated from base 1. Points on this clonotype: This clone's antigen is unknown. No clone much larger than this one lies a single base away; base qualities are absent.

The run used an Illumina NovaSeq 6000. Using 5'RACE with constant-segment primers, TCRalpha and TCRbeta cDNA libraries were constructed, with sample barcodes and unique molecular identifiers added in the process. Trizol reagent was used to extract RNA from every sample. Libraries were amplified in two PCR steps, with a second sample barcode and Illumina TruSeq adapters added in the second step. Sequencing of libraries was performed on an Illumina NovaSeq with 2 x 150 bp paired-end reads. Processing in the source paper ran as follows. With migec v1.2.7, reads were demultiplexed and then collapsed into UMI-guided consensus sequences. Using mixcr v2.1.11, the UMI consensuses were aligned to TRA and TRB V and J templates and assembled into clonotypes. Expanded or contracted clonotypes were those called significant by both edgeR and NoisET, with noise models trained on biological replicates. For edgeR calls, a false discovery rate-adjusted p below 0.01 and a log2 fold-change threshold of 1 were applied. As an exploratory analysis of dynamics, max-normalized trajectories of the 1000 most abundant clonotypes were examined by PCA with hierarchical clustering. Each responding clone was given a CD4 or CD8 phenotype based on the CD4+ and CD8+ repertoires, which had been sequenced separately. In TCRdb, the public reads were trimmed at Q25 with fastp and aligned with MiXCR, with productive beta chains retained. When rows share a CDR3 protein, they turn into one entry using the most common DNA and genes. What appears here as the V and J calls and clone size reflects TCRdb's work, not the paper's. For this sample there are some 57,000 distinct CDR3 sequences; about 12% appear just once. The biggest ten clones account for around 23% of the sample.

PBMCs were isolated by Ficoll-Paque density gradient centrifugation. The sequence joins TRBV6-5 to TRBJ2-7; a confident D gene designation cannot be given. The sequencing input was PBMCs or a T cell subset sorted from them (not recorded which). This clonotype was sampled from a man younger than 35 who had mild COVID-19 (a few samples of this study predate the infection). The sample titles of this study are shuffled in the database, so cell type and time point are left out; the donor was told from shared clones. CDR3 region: CASSYSSPHVDEQYV. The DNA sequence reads TGTGCCAGCAGTTACTCGTCCCCGCATGTTGACGAGCAGTACGTC.